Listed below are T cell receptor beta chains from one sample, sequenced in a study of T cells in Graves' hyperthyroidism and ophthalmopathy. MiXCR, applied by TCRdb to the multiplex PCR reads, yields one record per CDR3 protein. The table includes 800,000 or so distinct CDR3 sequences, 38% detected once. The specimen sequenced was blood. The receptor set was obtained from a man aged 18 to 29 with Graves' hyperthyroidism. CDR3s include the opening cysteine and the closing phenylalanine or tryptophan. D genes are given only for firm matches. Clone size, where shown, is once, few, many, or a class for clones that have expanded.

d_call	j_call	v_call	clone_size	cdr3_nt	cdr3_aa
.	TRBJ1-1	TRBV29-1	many	TGCAGCGTGACCCAGTCCGGGCGGAACACTGAAGCTTTCTTT	CSVTQSGRNTEAFF
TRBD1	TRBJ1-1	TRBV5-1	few	TGCGCCAGCAGCTACCGGGACAGGGGTCCTGAAGCTTTCTTT	CASSYRDRGPEAFF
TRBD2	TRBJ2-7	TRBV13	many	TGTGCCAGCAGCCCCTATCCACTAGCGGCCTACGAGCAGTACTTC	CASSPYPLAAYEQYF
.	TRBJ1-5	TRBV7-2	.	TGTGCCAGCAGCTTCACCGGGACGAATAGCAATCAGCCCCAGCATTTT	CASSFTGTNSNQPQHF
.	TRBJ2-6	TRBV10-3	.	TGTGCCATCAAGGACCTGACTTTC	CAIKDLTF
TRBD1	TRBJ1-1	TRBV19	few	TGTGCCAGTAGTCTGTGGACAGGGAGTGGGACTGAAGCTTTCTTT	CASSLWTGSGTEAFF
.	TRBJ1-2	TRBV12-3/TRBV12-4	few	TGTGCCAGCAGCCGCCCCATTGGACAGATGGCTAACTATGGCTACACCTTC	CASSRPIGQMANYGYTF
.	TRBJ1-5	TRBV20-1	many	TGCAGTGCTAGAGTTCAGGGAGGTCAGCCCCAGCATTTT	CSARVQGGQPQHF
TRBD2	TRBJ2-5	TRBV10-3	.	TGTGCCATCAGTCAGACTAGCGGACCTCGGGGGACCCAGTACTTC	CAISQTSGPRGTQYF
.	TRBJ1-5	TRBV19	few	TGTGCCAGTAGCCCCGGACACGTCGGAGGCAATCAGCCCCAGCATTTT	CASSPGHVGGNQPQHF
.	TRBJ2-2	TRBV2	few	TGTGCCAGCAGTCCCCGGCTGAGGGCAGAGATGGCCGGGGAGCTGTTTTTT	CASSPRLRAEMAGELFF
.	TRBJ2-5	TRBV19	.	TGTGCCAACGCCTTGGGGACCCAGTACTTC	CANALGTQYF
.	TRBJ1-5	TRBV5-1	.	TGCGCCAGCAGCTTGTACGGTTCCGGGGGGAGCAATCAGCCCCAGCATTTT	CASSLYGSGGSNQPQHF
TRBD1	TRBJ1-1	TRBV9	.	TGTGCCAGCAGCCCCCGGACAGGGGGAGGGACTGAAGCTTTGTTT	CASSPRTGGGTEALF
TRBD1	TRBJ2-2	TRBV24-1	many	TGTGCCACCAGTGATGCGGACAGGGCGAACACCGGGGAGCTGTTTTTT	CATSDADRANTGELFF
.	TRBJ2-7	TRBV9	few	TGTGCCAGCAGCGTACAGGACGGAGACTTAGCCTACGAGCAGTACTTC	CASSVQDGDLAYEQYF
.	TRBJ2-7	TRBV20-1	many	TGCAGTGCTAGTAGGGAAGGGCAGTACTTC	CSASREGQYF
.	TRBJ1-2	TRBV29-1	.	TGCAGCGTGGGTGCTACGGACATGCCCAATGGCTACACCTTC	CSVGATDMPNGYTF
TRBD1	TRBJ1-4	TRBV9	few	TGTGCCAGCAGCGCCAGTGGGACAGGGTTTCGGGAAAAACTGTTTTTT	CASSASGTGFREKLFF
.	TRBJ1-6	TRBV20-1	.	TGCAGTGCTAGTTTAGCCGTATGGAATTCACCCCTCCACTTT	CSASLAVWNSPLHF
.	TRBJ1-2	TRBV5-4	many	TGTGCCAGCAGCCCGGACAACAACTATGGCTACACCTTC	CASSPDNNYGYTF
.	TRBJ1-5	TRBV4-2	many	TGTGCCAGCAGCCAAGATACCGATAGCAATCAGCCCCAGCATTTT	CASSQDTDSNQPQHF
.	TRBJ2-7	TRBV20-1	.	TGCAGTGCTAGAGATGCCACCTACGAGCAGTACTTC	CSARDATYEQYF